The 31 T cell receptor beta chains listed next were all sequenced from one sample in a study of human T cells and chemical hapten exposure. Whole blood, unfractionated, served as the material for total RNA extraction. TCRdb fed the 5' RACE reads into MiXCR, producing one record per CDR3 protein. The sample has about 140,000 distinct CDR3 sequences; 4.1% are singletons. The receptors were gathered from a female donor in good health.

Many counts were recorded for this clonotype. The junction shows a germline mismatch at one end, possibly a read error. CDR3 nucleotides: TGTGCCAGCAGCTTGAATCCCCCCCGGGCTAGAGCTTTT. Translating it yields CASSLNPPRARAF. This sequence joins TRBV5-4 and TRBJ1-3; unclear D gene. This CDR3 has 13 residues. Germline CDR1 is SGHNT and CDR2 is YYREEE (reference sequence).

Details on this clonotype: A much larger clone differs by one base, so this may be a read error. The chain carries TRBV6-1 and TRBJ1-2, with D perhaps TRBD1 (5 bases). The CDR3 contains 13 residues. The V end lost 4 bases, the J end lost 5 bases, and 11 bases lay between the germline ends. Looked up from germline, CDR1 is MNHNS and CDR2 is SASEGT. Here the CDR3 reads CASSARQLYGYTF. The CDR3 region has the DNA TGTGCCAGCAGTGCAAGACAGTTGTATGGCTACACCTTC.

The DNA for the CDR3 is TGCGCCAGCAGCCAAGTTTTTTATAGCGGGGGAGCAGATACGCAGTATTTT. Protein product: CASSQVFYSGGADTQYF. This chain links TRBV4-3 with TRBJ2-3; 9 bases fit TRBD2. This CDR3 is 17 amino acids long. The germline V gene encodes CDR1 LGHNA and CDR2 YSLEER. Trimming took 1 base from V and 4 from J; bases not matched to a gene: 9.

The table lists this clonotype with many counts. The chain couples TRBV24-1 to TRBJ2-2, with 9 bases identical to TRBD1. The CDR3 covers 15 residues. V shed 9 bases, J shed 6 bases, and the junction held 10 bases outside the gene matches. The V gene's germline CDR1 is KGHDR and CDR2 SFDVKD. This CDR3 is CATQAKQGAAGELFF. The CDR3 DNA reads as TGTGCCACCCAAGCCAAACAGGGGGCCGCCGGGGAGCTGTTTTTT.

In this sample, this clonotype turned up many times. The V call is TRBV20-1, the J call TRBJ1-5; D might be TRBD1 (6 bases). The germline V gene encodes CDR1 DFQATT and CDR2 SNEGSKA (reference sequence). The CDR3 runs to 13 residues. V was clipped by 6 bases and J by 0 bases, with 9 bases between them. CDR3: CSAHRASNQPQHF. The CDR3 region has the DNA TGCAGTGCCCACAGGGCTAGCAATCAGCCCCAGCATTTT.

This clonotype was counted at least ten times. J is TRBJ1-2 and V is TRBV29-1; no clear D. The CDR3 has 13 amino acids. Trimming stripped 0 bases from V and 4 bases from J, with 9 bases between. Germline CDR1 is SQVTM and CDR2 is ANQGSEA. CDR3: CSVEDRSLYGYTF. The DNA of the CDR3 is TGCAGCGTTGAAGATAGGTCCCTCTATGGCTACACCTTC.

This clonotype was observed many times. The rearrangement uses TRBV24-1 and TRBJ1-2, with D maybe TRBD1 (6 bases). There are 14 residues in the CDR3. Germline V gene sequence: CDR1 KGHDR, CDR2 SFDVKD. Trimming cost V 4 bases and J 5 bases, with 13 bases left between them. This chain's CDR3 is CATSDRDRPYGYTF. Written as DNA, the CDR3 is TGTGCCACCAGTGACCGCGACAGGCCTTATGGCTACACCTTC.

This clonotype has just a few counts. With a much larger clone just one base away, this may be a read error. The V call is TRBV20-1, the J call TRBJ1-2; 7 nucleotides match TRBD1. V was clipped by 3 bases and J by 6 bases; unmatched bases: 16. Per germline, CDR1 DFQATT and CDR2 SNEGSKA (reference sequence). There are 16 residues in the CDR3. CDR3: CSASIIIRTGRDGYTF. CDR3 DNA: TGCAGTGCTAGTATTATAATTAGGACAGGCCGCGATGGCTACACCTTC.

This clonotype was seen repeatedly, ten times or more. The gene calls are TRBV20-1 and TRBJ1-1, with D perhaps matching TRBD1 (5 bases). CDR1 is DFQATT, CDR2 SNEGSKA, per germline (reference sequence). There are 17 residues in the CDR3. V was cut by 0 bases and J by 4 bases, with 21 bases left in between. In nucleotides, the CDR3 is TGCAGTGCTAGAGACCATCAGGCGGGGCCGGGAATCACTGAAGCTTTCTTT. Amino acids: CSARDHQAGPGITEAFF.

The chain links TRBV5-6 to TRBJ2-7; D is undetermined. V lost 4 bases to trimming and J lost 3 bases, with 14 bases between them. The CDR3 consists of 14 residues. The V gene's germline CDR1 is SGHDT and CDR2 YYEEEE. CDR3 sequence: CASSTDIGSYEQYF. CDR3 bases: TGTGCCAGCAGCACCGACATTGGTAGCTACGAGCAGTACTTC.

This clonotype showed up many times. Written as DNA, the CDR3 is TGTGCCAGCTCATCCCGACTCACAGGGGGCATGGAAGCTTTCTTT. The encoded protein is CASSSRLTGGMEAFF. This chain links TRBV18 with TRBJ1-1, with TRBD1 identical over 9 bases. The V segment lost 5 bases and the J segment 8 bases; nucleotides outside the gene matches: 12. The CDR3 extends over 15 amino acids. The germline CDR1 and CDR2 sequences are KGHSH and LQKENI.

In this sample, this clonotype turned up many times. The rearrangement joins TRBV7-9 to TRBJ1-5; 10 bases are a match to TRBD1. The J segment lost 0 bases and the V segment lost 3 bases, leaving 5 bases of the junction unmatched. The CDR3 extends over 17 amino acids. Germline values: CDR1 SEHNR, CDR2 FQNEAQ (reference sequence). The CDR3: CASSLDDRGLSNQPQHF. DNA for the CDR3: TGTGCCAGCAGCTTGGACGACAGGGGGCTTAGCAATCAGCCCCAGCATTTT. Full variable domain (rest looked up from reference TRBV7-9 and TRBJ1-5): DTGVSQNPRHKITKRGQNVTFRCDPISEHNRLYWYRQTLGQGPEFLTYFQNEAQLEKSRLLSDRFSAERPKGSFSTLEIQRTEQGDSAMYLCASSLDDRGLSNQPQHFGDGTRLSIL.

This clonotype came up many times. This chain joins TRBV29-1 and TRBJ2-7, with 9 positions matching TRBD1. CDR1 and CDR2 (germline): SQVTM, ANQGSEA. The CDR3 is made up of 13 amino acids. Trimming at V came to 4 bases and at J to 6 bases, leaving 7 bases not matched to a gene. CDR3 nucleotides: TGCAGCGTTGTCGGGGACAGGGTCCGCGAGCAGTACTTC. It codes for CSVVGDRVREQYF.

This clonotype was counted many times. The chain recombines TRBV15 with TRBJ2-2, with D maybe TRBD1 (6 bases). V was trimmed by 5 bases and J by 4 bases, leaving 14 bases between them. There are 15 residues in the CDR3. Germline lookup yields CDR1 LNHNV and CDR2 YYDKDF (reference sequence). DNA for the CDR3: TGTGCCACCAGCGGCTTGAGACAGGCCACCGGGGAGCTGTTTTTT. Translation: CATSGLRQATGELFF.

This clonotype was seen at least ten times. CDR3 DNA: TGTGCTAGTGGTTTGGGTGAGGGTACTGCTAACTATGGCTACACCTTC. This encodes CASGLGEGTANYGYTF. The V and J genes are TRBV12-5 and TRBJ1-2; no clear D gene. The germline V gene encodes CDR1 LGHNT and CDR2 FRNRAP. The CDR3 has 16 amino acids. The ends were cut back, 1 base at V and 0 bases at J, with 12 bases in the middle.

This clonotype was seen at least ten times. The V call is TRBV20-1, the J call TRBJ2-1; TRBD2 aligns across 8 bases. The J segment lost 10 bases and the V segment lost 3 bases, leaving 2 bases of the junction unmatched. The CDR3 sequence is 11 residues long. CDR1 is DFQATT and CDR2 is SNEGSKA in the germline V gene (reference sequence). Here the CDR3 DNA reads TGCAGTGCTAGGCGGGGGGCGGAGCAGTTCTTC. Protein: CSARRGAEQFF.

This clonotype was detected ten times or more. Relative to the germline gene, one junction end is altered; a read error may explain this. This rearrangement joins TRBV2 to TRBJ1-1; D not resolved. The CDR3 runs 12 residues. Germline-derived CDR1 and CDR2 are SNHLY and FYNNEI. CDR3 protein: CASGEGNTEAFF. Written as DNA, the CDR3 is TGTGCCAGCGGTGAAGGGAACACTGAAGCTTTCTTT.

In this sample, this clonotype turned up many times. The chain recombines TRBV6-1 with TRBJ2-5; 7 nucleotides agree with TRBD2. Trimming cost V 4 bases and J 4 bases; bases outside gene matches: 9. The CDR3 extends over 15 amino acids. The germline V gene encodes CDR1 MNHNS and CDR2 SASEGT. In DNA, the CDR3 is TGTGCCAGCAGTGCCCGGGGGAGGGCGGGAGAGACCCAGTACTTC. Translating it yields CASSARGRAGETQYF.

The gene calls are TRBV4-2 and TRBJ1-1, with D perhaps TRBD1 (5 bases). The CDR3 runs 15 residues. Germline assignment: CDR1 LGHNA and CDR2 YNFKEQ. Trimming took off 2 bases at V and 6 bases at J, with 16 bases between the two ends. DNA of the CDR3: TGTGCCAGCAGCCAATTAGGGGTTTGTAAGGCTGAAGCTTTCTTT. This translates into CASSQLGVCKAEAFF.

Ten or more counts support this clonotype. The chain uses TRBV4-1 and TRBJ1-2, with D unresolved. Germline loops: CDR1 MGHRA, CDR2 YSYEKL. V lost 0 bases and J lost 2, with 7 bases in between. The CDR3 is 14 amino acids. Here the CDR3 reads CASSQEEMNYGYTF. Written as DNA, the CDR3 is TGCGCCAGCAGCCAAGAAGAAATGAACTATGGCTACACCTTC.

This clonotype was counted many times. The chain joins TRBV12-3 or TRBV12-4 to TRBJ1-1, with a weak D call TRBD1 (6 bases). CDR3 size: 13 residues. V was trimmed by 3 bases and J by 6 bases, leaving 11 bases between them. The chain's CDR3 is CASSFVRGPEAFF. For the CDR3, the DNA is TGTGCCAGCAGTTTTGTCAGGGGACCTGAAGCTTTCTTT.

This clonotype was recorded at least ten times. The CDR3 region has the DNA TGTGCCAGCAGCTTAGTGGTGGGGGTTGGGGCCAACGTCCTGACTTTC. Translation gives CASSLVVGVGANVLTF. This chain uses TRBV7-9 with TRBJ2-6; D is perhaps TRBD1 or TRBD2 (5 bases each). Germline loops: CDR1 SEHNR, CDR2 FQNEAQ (reference sequence). This CDR3 is built from 16 residues. V shed 1 base and J shed 3 bases, with 10 bases lying between them. Variable domain in full (rest from reference TRBV7-9 and TRBJ2-6): DTGVSQNPRHKITKRGQNVTFRCDPISEHNRLYWYRQTLGQGPEFLTYFQNEAQLEKSRLLSDRFSAERPKGSFSTLEIQRTEQGDSAMYLCASSLVVGVGANVLTFGAGSRLTVL.

There are a few counts of this clonotype. Here the CDR3 DNA reads TGTGCCAGCAGTTTATCAGCCCCGGGGAACCCTGTACGGTCACCCCTCCACTTT. Its protein product is CASSLSAPGNPVRSPLHF. V is TRBV27 and J is TRBJ1-6; D gene ambiguous. The CDR3 loop spans 18 amino acids. The germline gives CDR1 MNHEY, CDR2 SMNVEV (reference sequence). Trimming removed 0 bases from V and 10 bases from J, with 22 bases in between.

The chain recombines TRBV6-6 with TRBJ2-3; possibly TRBD2 for D (6 bases). The germline V gene has CDR1 MNHNY and CDR2 SVGAGI (reference sequence). The V gene lost 2 bases and the J gene lost 0 bases, with 12 bases spanning the gap. The CDR3 spans 16 residues. CDR3 loop: CASSYERRGSTDTQYF. The CDR3 region has the DNA TGTGCCAGCAGTTACGAGCGGCGGGGAAGCACAGATACGCAGTATTTT.

This clonotype was seen repeatedly, ten times or more. The rearrangement uses TRBV5-4 and TRBJ2-3; D is uncertain. The CDR3 has 13 amino acids. With 4 bases removed from V and 4 bases from J, the gap between germline ends came to 10 bases. CDR1 and CDR2 (germline): SGHNT, YYREEE (reference sequence). Here the CDR3 DNA reads TGTGCCAGCAGCGGCGGCGCCTCAGATACGCAGTATTTT. Its translation is CASSGGASDTQYF.

The table lists this clonotype with many counts. The gene calls are TRBV7-9 and TRBJ2-1; 7 nucleotides agree with TRBD2. This CDR3 is built from 17 residues. CDR1 and CDR2 (germline): SEHNR, FQNEAQ (reference sequence). The V segment lost 5 bases and the J segment 0 bases; nucleotides outside the gene matches: 10. The CDR3 reads CASSPSGKISSYNEQFF. In DNA, the CDR3 is TGTGCCAGCAGCCCCAGCGGGAAAATCAGCTCCTACAATGAGCAGTTCTTC.

This clonotype was recorded at least ten times. The chain combines TRBV12-3 or TRBV12-4 with TRBJ1-2; D may be TRBD1 (6 bases). V was clipped by 5 bases and J by 4 bases, with 11 bases between them. The CDR3 covers 13 residues. The CDR3 region is CASSTGGSYGYTF. In DNA, the CDR3 is TGTGCCAGCAGTACCGGGGGCAGCTATGGCTACACCTTC.

This clonotype was seen at least ten times. The chain links TRBV19 to TRBJ1-6; 10 bases agree with TRBD1. V shed 7 bases and J 10 bases; nucleotides not matched to a gene: 7. CDR3 size: 14 residues. Germline CDR1 is LNHDA and CDR2 is SQIVND (reference sequence). In DNA form, the CDR3 reads TGTGCCAGTACCGGGACAGGGGTTATCTCACCCCTCCACTTT. Protein sequence: CASTGTGVISPLHF.

This clonotype occurred many times. This chain uses TRBV6-5 with TRBJ1-1; a weak D match, TRBD1 (5 bases). Trimming cost V 6 bases and J 10 bases, with 24 bases left between them. Germline CDR1 and CDR2: MNHEY and SVGAGI. This CDR3 region has 15 residues. The CDR3 nucleotides read TGTGCCAGCAGCCGGTGGCAGGCGGGGACTTACGGAGCTTTCTTT. Its protein is CASSRWQAGTYGAFF.

This clonotype was observed many times. CDR3 in DNA: TGCAGTGCTAGAGATCCGCGGACAGCGTCTGGAAACACCATATATTTT. Its protein is CSARDPRTASGNTIYF. The chain couples TRBV20-1 to TRBJ1-3; a possible D gene is TRBD1 (6 bases). Per germline, CDR1 DFQATT and CDR2 SNEGSKA (reference sequence). Trimming cost V 0 bases and J 1 base, with 13 bases left between them. The CDR3 loop spans 16 amino acids.

The chain uses TRBV27 and TRBJ1-2; TRBD1 might be the D (6 bases). CDR3 length equals 14 residues. Germline loops: CDR1 MNHEY, CDR2 SMNVEV (reference sequence). Trimming removed 8 bases at V and 7 bases at J, with 20 bases between. CDR3 amino acids: CASRNSQGGSGYTF. The CDR3 DNA reads as TGTGCCAGCCGCAACTCACAGGGAGGGAGTGGCTACACCTTC.